This T cell receptor (beta chain) was sequenced in a study of blood T cells in healthy people across ages (dated by TCRdb to the mid-2010s). With regard to the full study: In model experiments, template switching captured about one uniquely barcoded TCR beta cDNA molecule for every two T cells. Using deep sequencing normalized with unique cDNA molecular identifiers, the study measured how TCR beta repertoire diversity changes with age. The donors were divided into four age groups: young (average approximately 15 years), middle-aged (about 40), aged (approximately 62) and long-lived (roughly 82). To avoid experimental bias, donors of different ages were spread randomly across the sequencing lanes. Two additional independent replicas of 1 million unique cDNA reads from the same blood draw were analyzed for two donors (one aged 18 to 30 and one aged 80 or older). What the authors observed across the whole study: Estimates of total diversity based on one million sequenced T cells were regarded as lower bounds and as underestimates. The CMV infection status of donors was not known, potentially confounding age-related changes in expanded clonotypes. Compared with the aged group, the long-lived group had more naive CD4+ T cells, fewer expanded clones and increased TCR diversity, a pattern suggesting age selection. Observed TCR beta diversity correlated strongly with the percentage of naive T cells measured by flow cytometry. Conclusive comparison of naive and antigen-experienced compartments was prevented by the profiling of bulk unsorted PBMCs. As age increased, observed TCR beta diversity per million T cells dropped in a roughly linear way, and a significant reduction was already evident by age approximately 40.

Libraries were constructed by 5' RACE. The instrument given in TCRdb is Illumina HiSeq 2500. A second PCR of about 6 to 11 cycles was performed with a sample-barcoded 5' primer and a J-beta primer mix. A unique molecular identifier was introduced onto each TCR beta cDNA molecule by a template-switch 5' adaptor carrying 12 random nucleotides. At least 2.5 million CDR3-containing paired-end reads were obtained from each sample. All of the RNA was converted into first-strand cDNA using the Mint cDNA synthesis kit, with a TRBC-specific oligonucleotide serving as the primer. All cDNA was treated with uracil-DNA glycosylase and then went through a first 18-cycle PCR with the universal primers M1SS and BC2_uni_R. The original pipeline was this. Normalization of each sample was performed by random selection of 1 million high-quality reads, each carrying a distinct molecular identifier. Instead of being binned into consensus sequences, reads with shared molecular identifiers were discarded. CDR3 identification, clonotype clustering and error correction used MiTCR with a Q25 quality threshold and the strictest error-elimination algorithm. A nonparametric unseen species model using Euler transformation provided a lower-bound estimate of total TCR beta diversity. The public reads were run again by TCRdb, first through fastp at Q25 and then through MiXCR, and only productive beta chains were kept. Duplicate CDR3 protein sequences are folded into a single record with the most common DNA and genes. The V and J calls reflect TCRdb's pipeline rather than the authors' work. The sample profile shows about 680,000 distinct CDR3 sequences; approximately 49% of them were found once. Together, the top ten hold under 35% of the sample.

For this clonotype: It lacks a known antigen. The sample holds no much larger clone one base away, and base qualities are not on file.

Reading the germline V gene gives CDR1 SGDLS and CDR2 YYNGEE. Including cysteine and phenylalanine, the CDR3 has 15 amino acids. CDR3 DNA only is kept here, 45 bases in frame from base 1. Systemically healthy Caucasian individuals from Russia, about 38 in total and aged about 6 to 95 years, were included as donors. Each donor gave 8.5 to 10 milliliters of peripheral blood, collected into EDTA-treated Vacutainer tubes. PBMCs were isolated by Ficoll-Paque density-gradient centrifugation, with at least 6.5 million obtained per sample. Total RNA was extracted from PBMCs with Trizol reagent, with at least 6 micrograms obtained per sample. Naive CD45RAhigh/CD27high T cell percentages were measured by flow cytometry on a PBMC aliquot from every donor.

The source is a woman aged 60-75 years in good health. Sequences were obtained from blood. This chain is built from TRBV9 and TRBJ2-1, with TRBD2 as a weak D call on 6 bases. The J call may be mistaken, given a closer DNA end match to TRBJ2-7. At the DNA level, the sequence is TGTGCCAGCAGCGTCGGGGGAGTGTCCTACAATGAGCAGTACTTC. This encodes CASSVGGVSYNEQYF.